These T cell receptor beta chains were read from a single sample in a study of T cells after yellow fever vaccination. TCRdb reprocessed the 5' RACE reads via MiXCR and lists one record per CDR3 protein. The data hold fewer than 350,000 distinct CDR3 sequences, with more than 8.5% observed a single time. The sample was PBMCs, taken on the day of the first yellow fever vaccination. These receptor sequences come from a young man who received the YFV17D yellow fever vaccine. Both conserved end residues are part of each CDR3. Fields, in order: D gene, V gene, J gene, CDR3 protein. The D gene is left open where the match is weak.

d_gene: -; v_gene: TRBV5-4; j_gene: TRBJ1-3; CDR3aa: CASSLVGGNTIYF
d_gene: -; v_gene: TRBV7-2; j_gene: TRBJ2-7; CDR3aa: CASSLVVGGSYEQYF
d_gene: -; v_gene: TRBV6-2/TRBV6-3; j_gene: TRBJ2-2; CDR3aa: CASARGVTGELFF
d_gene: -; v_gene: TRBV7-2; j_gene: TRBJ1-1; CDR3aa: CASSFVPTEAFF
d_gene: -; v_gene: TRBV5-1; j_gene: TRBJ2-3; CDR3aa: CASSSEGPRDTQYF
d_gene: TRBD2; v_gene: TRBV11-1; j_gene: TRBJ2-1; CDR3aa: CASSSGGGSGDSYNEQFF
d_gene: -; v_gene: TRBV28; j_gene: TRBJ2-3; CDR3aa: CASSPAGAGTDTQYF
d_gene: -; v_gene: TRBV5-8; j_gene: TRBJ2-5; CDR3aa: CASSFGERETQYF
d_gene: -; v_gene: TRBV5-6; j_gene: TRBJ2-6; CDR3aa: CASSPVGQPVRANVLTF
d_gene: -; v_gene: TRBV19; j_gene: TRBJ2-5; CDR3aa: CASHSSDRGTQYF
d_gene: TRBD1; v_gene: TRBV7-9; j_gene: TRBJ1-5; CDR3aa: CASSLGLGQGADQPQHF
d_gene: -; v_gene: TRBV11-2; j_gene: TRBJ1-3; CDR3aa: CASSPLIGPGNTIYF
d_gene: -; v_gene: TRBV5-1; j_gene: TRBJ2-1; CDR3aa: CASTLTDPSYNEQFF
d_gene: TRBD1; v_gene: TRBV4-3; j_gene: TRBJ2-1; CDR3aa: CASSQDRQGAYNEQFF
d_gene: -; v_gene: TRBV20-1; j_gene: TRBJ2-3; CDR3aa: CSASSSQGFTDTQYF
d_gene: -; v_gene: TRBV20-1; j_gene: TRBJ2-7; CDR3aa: CSATVGGRDTLSEQYF
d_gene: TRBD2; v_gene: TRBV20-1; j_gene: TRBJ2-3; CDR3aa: CSASQAEAGVVTDTQYF
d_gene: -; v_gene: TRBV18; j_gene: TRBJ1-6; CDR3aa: CASRADQDSPLHF
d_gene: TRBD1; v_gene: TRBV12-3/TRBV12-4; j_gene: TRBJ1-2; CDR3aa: CASSFNWDSNYGYTF
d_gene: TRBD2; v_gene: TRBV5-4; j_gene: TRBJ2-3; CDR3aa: CASSPQGGLSEGTQYF
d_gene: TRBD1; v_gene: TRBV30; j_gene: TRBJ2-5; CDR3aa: CAWSIQGTVQETQYF
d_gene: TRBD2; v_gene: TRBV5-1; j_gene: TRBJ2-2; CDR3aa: CASSLPGLANTGELFF
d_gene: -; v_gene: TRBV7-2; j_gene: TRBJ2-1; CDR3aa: CASSLEVFSYNEQFF
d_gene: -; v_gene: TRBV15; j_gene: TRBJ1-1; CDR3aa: CATSRDHGVILNTEAFF
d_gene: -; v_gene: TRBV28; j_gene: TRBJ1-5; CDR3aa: CASSNGGTNQPQHF
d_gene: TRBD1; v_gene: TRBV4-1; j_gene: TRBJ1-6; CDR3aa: CASSQTPGQGSSYNSPLHF
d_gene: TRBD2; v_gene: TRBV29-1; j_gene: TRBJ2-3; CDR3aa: CSVKGVRGGSTDTQYF
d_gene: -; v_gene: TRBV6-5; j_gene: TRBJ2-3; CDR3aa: CASSYVDGTDTQYF
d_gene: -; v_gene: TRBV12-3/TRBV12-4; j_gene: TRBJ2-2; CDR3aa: CASSPKGPPGELFF
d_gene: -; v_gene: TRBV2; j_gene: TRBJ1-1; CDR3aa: CASSPPPPGSTEAFF
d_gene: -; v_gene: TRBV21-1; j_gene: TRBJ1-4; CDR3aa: CASGILGRDATNEKLFF
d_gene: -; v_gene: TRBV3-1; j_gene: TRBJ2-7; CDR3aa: CASSQDSAPSYEQYF
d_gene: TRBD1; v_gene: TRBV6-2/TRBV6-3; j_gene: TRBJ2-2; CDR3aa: CASRPPFTGGIAGELFF
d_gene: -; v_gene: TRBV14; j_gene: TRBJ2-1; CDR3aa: CASSQGQRGWASSYNEQFF
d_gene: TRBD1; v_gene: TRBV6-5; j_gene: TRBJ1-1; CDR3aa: CASSYRTGDTEAFF
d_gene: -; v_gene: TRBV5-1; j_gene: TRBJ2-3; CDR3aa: CASSLFGASTDTQYF
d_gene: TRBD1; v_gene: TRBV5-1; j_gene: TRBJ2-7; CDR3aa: CASSFDWDREGTGEQYF
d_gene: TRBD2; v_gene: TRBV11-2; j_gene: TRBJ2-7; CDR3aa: CASSSFGTSGDYEQYF
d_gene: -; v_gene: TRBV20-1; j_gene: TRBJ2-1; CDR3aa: CSAEGLESSYNEQFF
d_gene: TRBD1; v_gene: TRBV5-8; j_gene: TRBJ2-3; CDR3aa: CASSQRPGQGSDTQYF
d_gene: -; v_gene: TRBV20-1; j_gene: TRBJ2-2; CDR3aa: CSAPGRGGTGELFF
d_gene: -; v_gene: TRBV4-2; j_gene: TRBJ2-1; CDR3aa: CASSPLGGLYNEQFF
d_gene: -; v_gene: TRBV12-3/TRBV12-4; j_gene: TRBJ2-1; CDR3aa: CASSLPGGNRNEQFF
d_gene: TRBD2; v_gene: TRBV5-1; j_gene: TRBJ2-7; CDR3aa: CASSLLSSGGHEQYF
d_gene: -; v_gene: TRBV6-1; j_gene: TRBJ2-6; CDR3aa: CASNTWYSGANVLTF
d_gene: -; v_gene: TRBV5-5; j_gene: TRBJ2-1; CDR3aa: CASSTLRSSYNEQFF
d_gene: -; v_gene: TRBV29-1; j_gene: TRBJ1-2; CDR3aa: CSVEDFAGSYGYTF
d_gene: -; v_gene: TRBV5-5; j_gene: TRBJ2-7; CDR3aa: CASSLRWTAYEQYF
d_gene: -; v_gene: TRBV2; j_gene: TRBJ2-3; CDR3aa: CASSETGTLTDTQYF
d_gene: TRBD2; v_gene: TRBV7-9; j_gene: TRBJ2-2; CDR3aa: CASSPPSGGPNTGELFF
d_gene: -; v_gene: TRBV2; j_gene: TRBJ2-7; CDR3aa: CASSGDRSYEQYF
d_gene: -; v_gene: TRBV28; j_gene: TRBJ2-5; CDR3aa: CASSFLQDHQETQYF
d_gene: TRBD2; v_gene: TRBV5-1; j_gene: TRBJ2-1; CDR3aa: CASSLGTSLSREQFF
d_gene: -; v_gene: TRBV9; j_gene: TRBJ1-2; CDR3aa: CASSPGSVFNYGYTF
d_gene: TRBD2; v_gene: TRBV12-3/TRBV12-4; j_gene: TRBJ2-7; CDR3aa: CASSTGLRYEQYF
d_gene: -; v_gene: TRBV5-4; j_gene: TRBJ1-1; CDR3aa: CASGGADTEAFF
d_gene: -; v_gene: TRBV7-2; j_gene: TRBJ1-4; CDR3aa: CASSLFGSGGTNEKLFF
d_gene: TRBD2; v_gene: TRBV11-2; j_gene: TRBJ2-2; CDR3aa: CASSLDPPGGMNTGELFF
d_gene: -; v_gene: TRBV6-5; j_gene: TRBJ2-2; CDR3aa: CASSYLPGELFF